These 32 T cell receptor beta chains came from one sample sequenced in a study of post-analysis software for immune sequencing data. Regarding the study as a whole: Relative to controls, patients had roughly five TRBV segments at higher frequency, with TRBV5-6, TRBV5-1 and TRBV20-1 among these.

Unique molecular identifiers had been added to the TCR beta cDNA libraries. MiXCR, run by TCRdb on the PCR reads, gives a single entry per CDR3 protein. The data contain fewer than 850,000 distinct CDR3 sequences, just under 30% of them singletons. No antigen is known for these receptors. Specimen: blood. Source of these receptors: a girl aged 5-17 years with multiple sclerosis.

The chain joins TRBV7-9 to TRBJ2-1; no firm D call. There are 14 residues in the CDR3. Germline values: CDR1 SEHNR, CDR2 FQNEAQ (reference sequence). Trimming shortened V by 7 bases and J by 2 bases, and 12 bases separated the two germline ends. The CDR3 DNA is TGTGCCAGCAACCCTATCTTGACCTACAATGAGCAGTTCTTC. This encodes CASNPILTYNEQFF.

In this sample, this clonotype turned up a few times. J is TRBJ2-5 and V is TRBV5-6; D remains ambiguous. Trimming stripped 4 bases from V and 7 bases from J, with 11 bases between. CDR3 length equals 12 residues. Per the germline V gene, CDR1 is SGHDT and CDR2 is YYEEEE. CDR3: CASSTRKWTQYF. The CDR3, as DNA: TGTGCCAGCAGCACGCGGAAGTGGACCCAGTACTTC.

The chain combines TRBV6-5 with TRBJ1-1; TRBD1 might be the D (5 bases). The germline gives CDR1 MNHEY, CDR2 SVGAGI. Trimming pared 7 bases from V and 4 bases from J, leaving 13 bases between. This CDR3 is 13 amino acids long. CDR3 DNA: TGTGCCAGCACTTCAGGGATCGGCACTGAAGCTTTCTTT. It is translated as CASTSGIGTEAFF.

J is TRBJ2-1 and V is TRBV5-6; a possible D gene is TRBD2 (6 bases). The CDR3 spans 16 residues. Trimming left V 0 bases short and J 9 bases short, with 19 bases between. The germline V gene has CDR1 SGHDT and CDR2 YYEEEE. Here the CDR3 reads CASSLARENPLSEQFF. In DNA form, the CDR3 reads TGTGCCAGCAGCTTGGCGCGGGAAAACCCACTCAGTGAGCAGTTCTTC.

With regard to this clonotype: A read error may be the cause here, since a much bigger clone is one base away. The chain recombines TRBV6-5 with TRBJ2-5, with no clear D. The J call may be faulty, since TRBJ2-7 better matches the DNA end. The CDR3 length is 11 residues. Per germline, CDR1 MNHEY and CDR2 SVGAGI. DNA of the CDR3: TGTGCCAGCGCCGGCCGCTACGAGCAGTACTTC. This gives the protein CASAGRYEQYF.

The chain uses TRBV12-3 or TRBV12-4 and TRBJ1-5; D may be TRBD1 (6 bases). The CDR3 loop spans 15 amino acids. Deletions cut 6 bases from V and 6 bases from J, with 18 bases between. The CDR3 region is CASREGQSGIQPQHF. CDR3 DNA: TGTGCCAGCAGGGAAGGACAGAGTGGTATTCAGCCCCAGCATTTT.

The chain carries TRBV20-1 and TRBJ2-1; 8 bases map to TRBD2. The CDR3 is made up of 13 amino acids. V shed 6 bases and J 9 bases; nucleotides not matched to a gene: 10. Germline V lookup: CDR1 DFQATT, CDR2 SNEGSKA (reference sequence). For the CDR3, the DNA is TGCAGTGCGACCGGGGGGGCCAGTTCTGAGCAGTTCTTC. Protein product: CSATGGASSEQFF.

The chain joins TRBV9 to TRBJ1-2; the D gene is possibly TRBD1 (5 bases). This CDR3 is 14 amino acids long. Germline V gene data show CDR1 as SGDLS and CDR2 as YYNGEE. V lost 3 bases, J lost 4 bases, and 13 bases lay in between. The CDR3 protein is CASSACLGPYGYTF. The CDR3 region has the DNA TGTGCCAGCAGCGCCTGCCTGGGACCCTATGGCTACACCTTC.

This clonotype was counted a few times. The chain uses TRBV29-1 and TRBJ1-2, with D maybe TRBD1 (6 bases). From germline, CDR1 is SQVTM and CDR2 ANQGSEA. Trimming took 6 bases from V and 8 from J, leaving 28 bases between them. The CDR3 runs 16 residues. The CDR3 spells CSVGALGGQYIRGYTF. CDR3 nucleotide sequence: TGCAGCGTGGGGGCACTTGGTGGACAGTATATCCGGGGCTACACCTTC.

V is TRBV25-1 and J is TRBJ1-1; D possibly corresponds to TRBD1 (5 bases). The CDR3 length is 14 residues. V dropped 6 bases and J dropped 2 bases, with 13 bases sitting between them. Germline lookup yields CDR1 MGHDK and CDR2 SYGVNS. The CDR3 sequence: CASSVETENTEAFF. CDR3 DNA sequence: TGTGCCAGCAGCGTCGAGACAGAAAACACTGAAGCTTTCTTT.

The gene calls are TRBV7-2 and TRBJ2-1, with D unclear. V lost 6 bases, J lost 3 bases, and 15 bases lay in between. Germline V gene data show CDR1 as SGHTA and CDR2 as FQGNSA. The CDR3 is 15 residues long. CDR3 in DNA: TGTGCCAGCAGTAGCCTTTTGGGCATCTACAATGAGCAGTTCTTC. This sequence encodes CASSSLLGIYNEQFF.

This clonotype appeared a few times. The chain carries TRBV5-1 and TRBJ1-2, with D unclear. Germline V gives CDR1 SGHRS, CDR2 YFSETQ. V was pared by 0 bases and J by 4 bases, with 10 bases between. This CDR3 spans 14 amino acids. The CDR3 DNA sequence: TGCGCCAGCAGCTTGGAGGCAGCCTCCTATGGCTACACCTTC. It translates to CASSLEAASYGYTF. The full variable domain, completed using reference TRBV5-1 and TRBJ1-2, is KAGVTQTPRYLIKTRGQQVTLSCSPISGHRSVSWYQQTPGQGLQFLFEYFSETQRNKGNFPGRFSGRQFSNSRSEMNVSTLELGDSALYLCASSLEAASYGYTFGSGTRLTVV.

The V and J genes are TRBV20-1 and TRBJ2-3; D may be TRBD2 (5 bases). The CDR3 is made up of 16 amino acids. The ends were cut back, 0 bases at V and 4 bases at J, with 17 bases in the middle. The germline CDR1 and CDR2 sequences are DFQATT and SNEGSKA (reference sequence). The CDR3 protein is CSARDASKGRPDTQYF. CDR3 DNA sequence: TGCAGTGCTAGAGATGCTAGCAAGGGCCGGCCAGATACGCAGTATTTT.

Note on this clonotype: The junction differs from germline at one of its ends, possibly a read error. The chain combines TRBV7-2 with TRBJ2-1, with D unresolved. The CDR3 contains 11 residues. Germline CDR1 reads SGHTA; CDR2 reads FQGNSA. CDR3 nucleotides: TGTGCCGGCAGCTTTCGCAATGAGCAGTTCTTC. It translates to CAGSFRNEQFF.

CDR3 amino acids: CSVEEWRTSGANVLTF. CDR3 DNA sequence: TGCAGCGTTGAAGAATGGCGGACCTCTGGGGCCAACGTCCTGACTTTC. The genes are TRBV29-1 and TRBJ2-6; D is ambiguous. Trimming took 0 bases from V and 0 from J, leaving 9 bases between them. The CDR3 covers 16 residues. Germline V gives CDR1 SQVTM, CDR2 ANQGSEA. The full variable domain, rest sourced from reference TRBV29-1 and TRBJ2-6, is SAVISQKPSRDICQRGTSLTIQCQVDSQVTMMFWYRQQPGQSLTLIATANQGSEATYESGFVIDKFPISRPNLTFSTLTVSNMSPEDSSIYLCSVEEWRTSGANVLTFGAGSRLTVL.

This clonotype was counted at least ten times. The chain combines TRBV7-2 with TRBJ2-5, with 11 positions matching TRBD1. The CDR3 length is 15 residues. V dropped 5 bases and J dropped 4; count of bases not matched to a gene: 6. Germline CDR1 and CDR2: SGHTA and FQGNSA. This CDR3 is CASSTGQGGRETQYF. Here the CDR3 DNA reads TGTGCCAGCAGCACGGGACAGGGGGGGAGAGAGACCCAGTACTTC.

The table lists this clonotype with a few counts. This chain connects TRBV3-1 to TRBJ2-4, with D perhaps TRBD2 (6 bases). CDR3 length: 15 residues. The germline CDR1 and CDR2 sequences are LGHDT and YNNKEL (reference sequence). V was cut by 0 bases and J by 13 bases, with 19 bases left in between. For the CDR3, the DNA is TGTGCCAGCAGCCAAGATGGAGGGCTTGAGAGGGAGCAGTACTTC. As protein: CASSQDGGLEREQYF.

This clonotype was detected ten times or more. The rearrangement uses TRBV29-1 and TRBJ2-7; D might be TRBD1 (5 bases). Trimming removed 5 bases from V and 2 bases from J, with 7 bases in between. This CDR3 contains 11 residues. From germline, CDR1 is SQVTM and CDR2 ANQGSEA. CDR3 sequence reads: CSVQGTYEQYF. CDR3 sequence (DNA): TGCAGCGTTCAGGGTACCTACGAGCAGTACTTC.

This clonotype has only a few counts. The CDR3 protein is CASSPDRVGYEQYF. The CDR3 nucleotides are TGCGCCAGCAGCCCAGACAGGGTGGGATACGAGCAGTACTTC. The chain employs TRBV5-1 and TRBJ2-7, with 7 bases aligning to TRBD1. The length of the CDR3 is 14 residues. CDR1 and CDR2 from the germline V gene are SGHRS and YFSETQ. The V segment lost 4 bases and the J segment 4 bases; nucleotides outside the gene matches: 8.

This chain connects TRBV10-3 to TRBJ2-6; 8 bases map to TRBD1. J gave up 0 bases and V 8 bases, and 15 bases lay outside the gene matches. The CDR3 spans 19 residues. Germline assignment: CDR1 ENHRY and CDR2 SYGVKD. CDR3 sequence reads: CAIASLTGATFSGANVLTF. CDR3 nucleotides: TGTGCCATCGCGTCCCTGACAGGGGCGACATTCTCTGGGGCCAACGTCCTGACTTTC.

Comment on this clonotype: Since the CDR3 does not end with the conserved phenylalanine or tryptophan, this likely comes from a read error. The chain carries TRBV29-1 and TRBJ1-1; perhaps TRBD1 as D (6 bases). CDR1 and CDR2 (germline): SQVTM, ANQGSEA. CDR3 size: 14 residues. V lost 6 bases and J lost 1, with 15 bases in between. Here the CDR3 reads CSVPKGGGNTEAFV. The CDR3 nucleotides are TGCAGCGTCCCCAAGGGGGGGGGGAACACTGAAGCTTTCGTT.

This clonotype appeared a few times. The chain combines TRBV5-1 with TRBJ2-1; weak D call: TRBD2 (6 bases). Deletions cut 3 bases from V and 4 bases from J, with 14 bases between. Germline loops: CDR1 SGHRS, CDR2 YFSETQ. The CDR3 consists of 15 residues. The CDR3 DNA reads TGCGCCAGCAGCTCTGGGCCCGGGAGTTACAATGAGCAGTTCTTC. Translating gives CASSSGPGSYNEQFF. Looking up the rest from reference TRBV5-1 and TRBJ2-1 gives the full variable domain: KAGVTQTPRYLIKTRGQQVTLSCSPISGHRSVSWYQQTPGQGLQFLFEYFSETQRNKGNFPGRFSGRQFSNSRSEMNVSTLELGDSALYLCASSSGPGSYNEQFFGPGTRLTVL.

This sequence joins TRBV11-2 and TRBJ2-5, with a weak D call TRBD1 (5 bases). Trimming removed 5 bases from V and 11 bases from J, with 18 bases in between. The CDR3 is 13 amino acids. The germline CDR1 and CDR2 sequences are SGHAT and FQNNGV. The CDR3, as DNA: TGTGCCAGCAGCCAGGGCAGAAACAATGAGCAGTACTTC. Translating it yields CASSQGRNNEQYF.

This chain connects TRBV12-3 or TRBV12-4 to TRBJ1-2; D is unclear. There are 13 residues in the CDR3. V was trimmed by 7 bases and J by 0 bases, leaving 9 bases between them. CDR3 in amino acids: CASTPATNYGYTF. CDR3 nucleotide sequence: TGTGCCAGCACCCCGGCTACTAACTATGGCTACACCTTC.

The V call is TRBV5-1, the J call TRBJ2-3; tentative D call: TRBD2 (5 bases). The CDR3 covers 15 residues. Looked up from germline, CDR1 is SGHRS and CDR2 is YFSETQ. V was trimmed by 0 bases and J by 4 bases, leaving 12 bases between them. CDR3 DNA sequence: TGCGCCAGCAGCTTGGACTCGAAAGCGGCAGATACGCAGTATTTT. Translation gives CASSLDSKAADTQYF.

This clonotype was seen a few times. V usage is TRBV6-1 and J usage is TRBJ2-5; either TRBD1 or TRBD2 may fit D (5 bases each). Looked up from germline, CDR1 is MNHNS and CDR2 is SASEGT. This CDR3 has 14 residues. V lost 1 base, J lost 3 bases, and 9 bases lay in between. The CDR3 reads CASSEGGAKETQYF. The CDR3 coding sequence is TGTGCCAGCAGTGAAGGAGGGGCCAAAGAGACCCAGTACTTC.

This clonotype occurred a few times. This CDR3 is CASSGTDQETQYF. CDR3 in DNA: TGTGCCAGCAGTGGAACAGACCAAGAGACCCAGTACTTC. This rearrangement joins TRBV9 to TRBJ2-5; D is unresolved. There are 13 residues in the CDR3. Trimming left V 5 bases short and J 0 bases short, with 8 bases between. Germline-derived CDR1 and CDR2 are SGDLS and YYNGEE. Using reference TRBV9 and TRBJ2-5 for the parts outside the CDR3, the full variable domain is DSGVTQTPKHLITATGQRVTLRCSPRSGDLSVYWYQQSLDQGLQFLIQYYNGEERAKGNILERFSAQQFPDLHSELNLSSLELGDSALYFCASSGTDQETQYFGPGTRLLVL.

This clonotype occurred once. The chain uses TRBV28 and TRBJ1-2; perhaps TRBD1 as D (5 bases). The CDR3 covers 13 residues. CDR1 is MDHEN and CDR2 is SYDVKM in the germline V gene. Trimming stripped 11 bases from V and 0 bases from J, with 13 bases between. This CDR3 reads CAGQGGANYGYTF. The CDR3 region has the DNA TGTGCCGGGCAGGGTGGCGCTAACTATGGCTACACCTTC.

The chain uses TRBV28 and TRBJ2-5, with D possibly being TRBD1 or TRBD2 (5 bases each). The last part of the DNA fits TRBJ2-7 better; the J call may be wrong. CDR1 and CDR2 (germline): MDHEN, SYDVKM. CDR3 length: 15 amino acids. CDR3 sequence: CASSSPFEGTYEQYF. CDR3 DNA: TGTGCCAGCAGTTCACCCTTCGAGGGGACCTACGAGCAGTACTTC.

V and J are TRBV6-6 and TRBJ1-6; the D gene is possibly TRBD1 (6 bases). CDR1 MNHNY and CDR2 SVGAGI come from the germline V gene (reference sequence). Trimming cost V 0 bases and J 6 bases, with 12 bases left between them. The CDR3 length is 16 residues. The CDR3 is CASSYSRGAGNSPLHF. In nucleotides, the CDR3 is TGTGCCAGCAGTTACTCGCGGGGGGCAGGTAATTCACCCCTCCACTTT.

There are a few counts of this clonotype. V and J are TRBV6-5 and TRBJ2-1; D uncertain. The germline gives CDR1 MNHEY, CDR2 SVGAGI. The CDR3 is 17 residues long. V was pared by 0 bases and J by 1 base, with 13 bases between. The CDR3 DNA reads as TGTGCCAGCAGTTACTCGGCAAACACCAGGTCCTACAATGAGCAGTTCTTC. Translating it yields CASSYSANTRSYNEQFF.

This clonotype appeared a single time. The chain recombines TRBV29-1 with TRBJ2-3, with a tentative D call TRBD1 (5 bases). Germline loops: CDR1 SQVTM, CDR2 ANQGSEA. CDR3 length: 12 residues. V lost 4 bases and J 6 bases, leaving 11 bases between the germline ends. The CDR3 sequence is CSVVRVTDTQYF. As DNA, the CDR3 is TGCAGCGTTGTCAGGGTGACGGATACGCAGTATTTT.